The rows below give T cell receptor beta chains drawn from one sample of a study of T-cell reconstitution after alpha-beta-depleted transplantation in children. TCRdb fed the PCR reads into MiXCR, producing one record per CDR3 protein. Counted here are some 840,000 distinct CDR3 sequences, 15% to 20% occurring once; the ten biggest clones make up just under 5%. Sample: PBMCs, mostly from graft donor cells, taken 360 days after TCRalphabeta/CD19-depleted stem cell transplant. Receptor source: a male patient under 18 who had a stem cell transplant for acute lymphoblastic leukemia, so the T cells may come from the graft donor. Each CDR3 is given with its conserved first and last residue. Fields, in order: J gene, clone size, V gene, D gene, CDR3 DNA, CDR3 protein. D genes are given only for firm matches. Only part of the rows carry a size: once, few, many, or a class if the clone is expanded.

TRBJ2-7 - TRBV6-5 - TGTGCCAGCAGTTACGATTCACACGAGCAGTACTTC CASSYDSHEQYF
TRBJ2-4 few TRBV7-7 - TGTGCCAGCAGCTTAGTTCGGCTTTCCCTAGCCAAAAACATTCAGTACTTC CASSLVRLSLAKNIQYF
TRBJ2-1 - TRBV7-9 TRBD2 TGTGCCAGCAGTAGGACTAGCCGGAGCTCCTACAATGAGCAGTTCTTC CASSRTSRSSYNEQFF
TRBJ2-2 few TRBV2 - TGTGCCAGCAGACAAACCTTCCTAGATACCGGGGAGCTGTTTTTT CASRQTFLDTGELFF
TRBJ2-1 few TRBV18 - TGTGCCAGCTCACGAAGCGGACCGCTACCCAATGAGCAGTTCTTC CASSRSGPLPNEQFF
TRBJ1-1 - TRBV20-1 - TGCAGTGCTCCCTCGTCAGGGAGGGGGACTGAAGCTTTCTTT CSAPSSGRGTEAFF
TRBJ2-1 - TRBV12-3/TRBV12-4 - TGTGCCAGCAGTTTGGGAAGGGCCAGGGAGCAGTTCTTC CASSLGRAREQFF
TRBJ2-3 few TRBV5-1 - TGCGCCAGCAGCTTGGAAGGGGCCAGGGCAGATACGCAGTATTTT CASSLEGARADTQYF
TRBJ2-2 - TRBV5-5 - TGTGCCAGCAGCTTGAGGACATACACCGGGGAGCTGTTTTTT CASSLRTYTGELFF
TRBJ2-3 few TRBV12-3/TRBV12-4 TRBD2 TGTGCCAGCAGTCACCCCAACCGGGGGGGAAGCACAGATACGCAGTATTTT CASSHPNRGGSTDTQYF
TRBJ2-3 few TRBV27 TRBD2 TGTGCCAGCAGTTTATTACCATATAGCGGGAGGAGCCCCCCCCGGGGGCATACGCAGTATTTT CASSLLPYSGRSPPRGHTQYF
TRBJ2-3 - TRBV5-6 TRBD2 TGTGCCAGCAGCCCCAAATTTAGCGGGAGGGCGAGAGATACGCAGTATTTT CASSPKFSGRARDTQYF
TRBJ2-7 - TRBV27 - TGTGCCAGCAGTTGGGCAGGGAGTGCCTACGAGCAGTACTTC CASSWAGSAYEQYF
TRBJ2-7 few TRBV25-1 TRBD2 TGTGCCAGCAGGACTAGCGGGAGGATAAACGAGCAGTACTTC CASRTSGRINEQYF
TRBJ2-3 few TRBV29-1 - TGCAGCGTGGCGGACACCTACACAGATACGCAGTATTTT CSVADTYTDTQYF
TRBJ2-2 many TRBV9 - TGTGCCAGCAGCGTAGTCTCGAGAACAGGAACCGGGGAGCTGTTTTTT CASSVVSRTGTGELFF
TRBJ2-2 - TRBV24-1 - TGTGCCACCAGCCCCAATGGGGGGAACACCGGGGAGCTGTTTTTT CATSPNGGNTGELFF
TRBJ2-1 many TRBV25-1 TRBD1 TGTGCCAGCCGGACAGGGGAAGGGGATGAGCAGTTCTTC CASRTGEGDEQFF
TRBJ1-2 few TRBV5-1 TRBD1 TGCGCCAGCAGCTATCAACCGGGACAGGGACATGGCTACACCTTC CASSYQPGQGHGYTF
TRBJ2-7 once TRBV20-1 - TGCAGTGCTAGGTCAGATTCCTACGAGCAGTACTTC CSARSDSYEQYF
TRBJ1-2 few TRBV7-6 TRBD1 TGTGCCAGCAGCATCTCGACAGGGCCCAATTATGGCTACACCTTC CASSISTGPNYGYTF
TRBJ1-6 - TRBV7-9 - TGTGCCAGCAGCTTATTAGGAGGAAGCAATTCACCCCTCCACTTT CASSLLGGSNSPLHF
TRBJ2-3 many TRBV4-1 TRBD2 TGCGCCAGCAGCCAAGGGACTAGCTCAGATACGCAGTATTTT CASSQGTSSDTQYF
TRBJ2-1 few TRBV5-1 TRBD1 TGCGCCAGCAGTTCCAAACCGACAGGGTTGGGTGAGCAGTTCTTC CASSSKPTGLGEQFF
TRBJ2-3 few TRBV25-1 TRBD2 TGTGCCAGCAGGGGGTTGGCGGGAGGGGCAGATACGCAGTATTTT CASRGLAGGADTQYF
TRBJ2-3 few TRBV6-6 - TGTGCCAGCTGGAATGGGTACACAGATACGCAGTATTTT CASWNGYTDTQYF
TRBJ2-7 - TRBV5-1 - TGCGCCAGCAGCTTGGATCCAGGGCTGGGGGAGCAGTACTTC CASSLDPGLGEQYF
TRBJ2-6 - TRBV18 TRBD1 TGTGCCAGCTCACCGGGGACAGGTAGAACTGGGGCCAACGTCCTGACTTTC CASSPGTGRTGANVLTF